This T cell receptor beta chain was profiled in a study of T cells in Graves' hyperthyroidism and ophthalmopathy. About the research overall: Peripheral blood was obtained at initial diagnosis, preceding any treatment.

This CDR3 is built from 16 residues. The germline V gene encodes CDR1 MNHEY and CDR2 SVGEGT. After removal of 0 bases from V and 5 bases from J, the junction contained 7 bases not matched to a gene. The study, taken as a whole, reports: In simple terms, a model built on 13 V-J features told ophthalmopathy apart from stable hyperthyroidism.

This clonotype has a count of ten or more. Its antigen is not identified. RNA transcripts gave rise to amplified TCR beta CDR3 regions. HTBI primers drove first-round RT-PCR of the TCR CDR3. A single record per CDR3 protein comes from TCRdb applying MiXCR to the multiplex PCR reads. The top ten clones hold 35% to 45% of a sample with approximately 380,000 distinct CDR3 sequences, approximately 17% of them seen once. What was sequenced was blood. The sequence derives from a man between 18 and 35 years old with Graves' ophthalmopathy. V usage is TRBV6-2 or TRBV6-3 and J usage is TRBJ2-1; TRBD1 matches 7 bases. The CDR3 loop reads CASSYSTDRADNEQFF. CDR3 nucleotides: TGTGCCAGCAGTTACTCAACCGACAGGGCCGACAATGAGCAGTTCTTC.